This T cell receptor (beta chain) was recovered during a study of T cell responses to AZD1222 COVID-19 vaccine. This CDR3 has 13 residues. The germline V gene encodes CDR1 MNHEY and CDR2 SMNVEV (reference sequence). V was pared by 6 bases and J by 7 bases, with 7 bases of the junction left unmatched. Measured with immunoSEQ multiplex PCR; TCRdb has only the in-frame clones, and not every one. In the table there are about 59,000 clones, about 91% of which are singletons. Overall study findings and caveats: Samples come after the peak T cell response, not at day 14. Nearly half of spike-specific TCRs reportedly target unmutated variant regions.

On this clone: As yet, its antigen is unknown.

V usage is TRBV27 and J usage is TRBJ2-7, with 9 bases fitting TRBD1. The material was peripheral blood, obtained 28 days after the second AZD1222 dose. The TCR originated in an adult who received the AZD1222 COVID-19 vaccine. The CDR3 loop reads CASRDRGYREQYF. Here the CDR3 DNA reads TGTGCCAGCAGGGACAGGGGATATAGGGAGCAGTACTTC.